This T cell receptor (beta chain) was recovered during a study of cytomegalovirus exposure and HLA in healthy donors. General study findings and limits: Rare TCR sequences predominated, though certain public TCRs were found in many donors.

On this clone itself: Its target is not known.

The CDR3 loop spans 16 amino acids. CDR1 and CDR2 (germline): MNHNS, SASEGT. V lost 3 bases, J lost 2 bases, and 15 bases lay in between. In the PCR, 60 Vbeta and 13 Jbeta primers were used. TCRdb keeps only in-frame clones here, not all; method: immunoSEQ multiplex PCR. The table records roughly 150,000 clones, roughly four fifths of them present only once. The sequence was collected from a man between 25 and 39 years old in good health and CMV-seronegative. The V and J genes are TRBV6-1 and TRBJ2-3; no definite D call. The sequenced material came from PBMCs. DNA of the CDR3: TGTGCCAGCAGTGAGAGACATGGGCAGCACACAGATACGCAGTATTTT. Translation gives CASSERHGQHTDTQYF.